The clone carrying this T cell receptor (beta chain) was seen just once. This record belongs to a study of blood T cell repertoires in COVID-19. Germline lookup yields CDR1 SGHDT and CDR2 YYEEEE. The CDR3 runs 13 residues. Deletions cut 0 bases from V and 8 bases from J, with 11 bases between. Sequencing used immunoSEQ multiplex PCR; TCRdb keeps in-frame clones, though not all of them. Among 150,000 to 200,000 clones, around 80% were seen once, and the ten largest hold about 24%. The TCR sequence derives from a woman older than 75 with acute or convalescent COVID-19. The gene calls are TRBV5-6 and TRBJ1-2; D unclear. Sequenced input: peripheral blood. This CDR3 reads CASSLAARRGYTF. The CDR3 DNA follows: TGTGCCAGCAGCTTGGCCGCTAGGAGAGGCTACACCTTC.